Here is one T cell receptor (beta chain) with its context. PCR was performed a second time for about 7 to 12 cycles using a sample-barcoded 5' primer and a J-beta primer mix. MiXCR was run by TCRdb on the 5' RACE reads, yielding one entry per CDR3 protein. The profile shows 450,000 to 700,000 distinct CDR3 sequences, 25% to 30% of them singletons. At least 6.5 million PBMCs were isolated per sample. The data were taken from a study of blood T cells in healthy people across ages. Sequences were obtained from blood. The receptor comes from a woman aged 70-85 years in good health.

The CDR3 DNA sequence: TGCGCCAGCAGCTTCAGGGAAGGAGCCTCCTACGAGCAGTACTTC. It codes for CASSFREGASYEQYF. This sequence joins TRBV5-1 and TRBJ2-7, with D possibly TRBD1 on 5 matching bases. The ends were cut back, 2 bases at V and 0 bases at J, with 12 bases in the middle. The CDR3 extends over 15 amino acids. In germline, CDR1 is SGHRS, CDR2 YFSETQ.